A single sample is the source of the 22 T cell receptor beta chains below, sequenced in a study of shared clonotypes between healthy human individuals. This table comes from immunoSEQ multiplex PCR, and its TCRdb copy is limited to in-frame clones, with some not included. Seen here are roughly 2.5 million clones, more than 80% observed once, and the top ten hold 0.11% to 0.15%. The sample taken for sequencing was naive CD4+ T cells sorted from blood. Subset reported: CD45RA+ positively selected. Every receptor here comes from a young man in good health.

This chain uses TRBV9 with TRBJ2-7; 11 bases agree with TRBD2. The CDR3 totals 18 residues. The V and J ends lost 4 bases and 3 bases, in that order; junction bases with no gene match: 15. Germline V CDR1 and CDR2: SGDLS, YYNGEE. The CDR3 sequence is CASSRAYSGGAKLYEQYF. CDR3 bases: TGTGCCAGCAGCCGCGCCTATAGCGGGGGGGCGAAACTCTACGAGCAGTACTTC.

This CDR3 reads CASSPEGTSPHEQFF. CDR3 sequence (DNA): TGTGCCAGCAGCCCAGAAGGGACTAGCCCTCATGAGCAGTTCTTC. The J gene is TRBJ2-1, the V gene TRBV7-2; 9 bases line up with TRBD2. The CDR3 sequence is 15 residues long. V gave up 5 bases and J gave up 8 bases; unmatched junction bases: 10. Germline V gives CDR1 SGHTA, CDR2 FQGNSA. The variable domain in full, with the rest retrieved from reference TRBV7-2 and TRBJ2-1, is GAGVSQSPSNKVTEKGKDVELRCDPISGHTALYWYRQSLGQGLEFLIYFQGNSAPDKSGLPSDRFSAERTGGSVSTLTIQRTQQEDSAVYLCASSPEGTSPHEQFFGPGTRLTVL.

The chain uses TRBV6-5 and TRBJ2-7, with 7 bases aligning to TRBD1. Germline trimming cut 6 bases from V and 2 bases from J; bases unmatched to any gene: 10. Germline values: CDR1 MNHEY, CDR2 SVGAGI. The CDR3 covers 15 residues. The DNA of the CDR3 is TGTGCCAGCAGACTTACCGGGACAGCAGCCTACGAGCAGTACTTC. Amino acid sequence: CASRLTGTAAYEQYF.

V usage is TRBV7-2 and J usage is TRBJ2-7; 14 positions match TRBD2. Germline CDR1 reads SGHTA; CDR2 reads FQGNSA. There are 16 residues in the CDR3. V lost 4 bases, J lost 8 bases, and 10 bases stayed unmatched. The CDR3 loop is CASSSGLAGVIKQQYF. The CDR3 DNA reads TGTGCCAGCAGCTCGGGACTAGCGGGGGTTATTAAGCAGCAGTACTTC.

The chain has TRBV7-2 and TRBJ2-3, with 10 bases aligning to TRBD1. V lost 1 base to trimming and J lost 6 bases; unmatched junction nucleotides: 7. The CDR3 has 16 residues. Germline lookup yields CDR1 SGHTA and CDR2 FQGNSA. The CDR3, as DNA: TGTGCCAGCAGCTTAGGGACAGGGGGAATGAGGGATACGCAGTATTTT. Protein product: CASSLGTGGMRDTQYF.

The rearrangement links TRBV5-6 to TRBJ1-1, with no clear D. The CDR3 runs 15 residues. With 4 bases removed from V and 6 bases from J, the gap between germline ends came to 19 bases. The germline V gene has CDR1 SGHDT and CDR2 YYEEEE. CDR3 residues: CASSNEPGIRAEAFF. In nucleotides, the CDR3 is TGTGCCAGCAGCAACGAGCCGGGTATTAGGGCTGAAGCTTTCTTT.

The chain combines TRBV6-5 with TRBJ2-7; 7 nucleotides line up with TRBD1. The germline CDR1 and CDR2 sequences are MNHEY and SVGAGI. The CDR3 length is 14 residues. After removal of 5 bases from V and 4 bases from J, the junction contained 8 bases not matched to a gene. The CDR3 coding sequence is TGTGCCAGCAGTCGGGACAGCGGAAGTTACGAGCAGTACTTC. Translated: CASSRDSGSYEQYF.

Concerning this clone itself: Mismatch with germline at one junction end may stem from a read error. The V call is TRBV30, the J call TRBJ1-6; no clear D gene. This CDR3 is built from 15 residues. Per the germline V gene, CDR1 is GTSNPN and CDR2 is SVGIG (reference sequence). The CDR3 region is CARSLLAPIDSPLHF. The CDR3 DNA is TGTGCCCGGAGTCTTTTGGCCCCCATTGACTCACCCCTCCACTTT.

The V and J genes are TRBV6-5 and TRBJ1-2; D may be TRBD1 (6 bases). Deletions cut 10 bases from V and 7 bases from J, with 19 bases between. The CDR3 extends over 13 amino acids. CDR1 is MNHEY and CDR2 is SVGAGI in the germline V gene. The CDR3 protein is CATTDSKRGGYTF. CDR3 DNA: TGTGCCACAACGGACAGCAAGAGAGGTGGCTACACCTTC.

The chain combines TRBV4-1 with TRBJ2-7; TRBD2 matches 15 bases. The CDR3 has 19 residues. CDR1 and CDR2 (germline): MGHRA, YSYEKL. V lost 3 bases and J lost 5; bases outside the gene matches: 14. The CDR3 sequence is CASSQIYGTSGGRLNEQYF. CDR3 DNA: TGCGCCAGCAGCCAGATCTACGGGACTAGCGGGGGGAGGTTAAACGAGCAGTACTTC.

The CDR3 nucleotides are TGTGCCAGCAGTGAAGTCGCGACGAGCTCTGGAAACACCATATATTTT. Protein product: CASSEVATSSGNTIYF. This chain connects TRBV6-1 to TRBJ1-3; no definite D call. The V gene lost 1 base and the J gene lost 0 bases, with 10 bases spanning the gap. CDR3 length: 16 residues. From germline, CDR1 is MNHNS and CDR2 SASEGT.

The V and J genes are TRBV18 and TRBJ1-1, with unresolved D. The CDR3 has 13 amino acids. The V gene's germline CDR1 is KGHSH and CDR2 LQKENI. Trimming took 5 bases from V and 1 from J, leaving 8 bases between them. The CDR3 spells CASSSQRNTEAFF. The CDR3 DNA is TGTGCCAGCTCATCACAGAGGAACACTGAAGCTTTCTTT.

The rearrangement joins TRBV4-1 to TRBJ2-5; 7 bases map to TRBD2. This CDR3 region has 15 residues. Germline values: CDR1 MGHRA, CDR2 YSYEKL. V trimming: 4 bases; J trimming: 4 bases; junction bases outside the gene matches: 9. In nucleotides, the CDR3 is TGCGCCAGCAGCCTTCAATGGGAGGGCCTAGAGACCCAGTACTTC. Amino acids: CASSLQWEGLETQYF.

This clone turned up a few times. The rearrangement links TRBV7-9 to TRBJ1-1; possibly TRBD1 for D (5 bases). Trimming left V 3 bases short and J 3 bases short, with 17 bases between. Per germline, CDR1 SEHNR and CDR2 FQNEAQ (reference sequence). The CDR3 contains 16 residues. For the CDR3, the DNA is TGTGCCAGCAGCTTTTCCTCCCCAGGGTTGGACACTGAAGCTTTCTTT. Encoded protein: CASSFSSPGLDTEAFF. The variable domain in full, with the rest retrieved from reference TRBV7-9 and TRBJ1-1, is DTGVSQNPRHKITKRGQNVTFRCDPISEHNRLYWYRQTLGQGPEFLTYFQNEAQLEKSRLLSDRFSAERPKGSFSTLEIQRTEQGDSAMYLCASSFSSPGLDTEAFFGQGTRLTVV.

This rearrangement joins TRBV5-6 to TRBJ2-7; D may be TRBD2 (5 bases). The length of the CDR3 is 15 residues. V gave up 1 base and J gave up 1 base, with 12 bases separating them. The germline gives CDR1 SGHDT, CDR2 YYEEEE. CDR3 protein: CASSLSGRGSYEQYF. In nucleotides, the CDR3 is TGTGCCAGCAGCTTGTCGGGCCGAGGGTCCTACGAGCAGTACTTC.

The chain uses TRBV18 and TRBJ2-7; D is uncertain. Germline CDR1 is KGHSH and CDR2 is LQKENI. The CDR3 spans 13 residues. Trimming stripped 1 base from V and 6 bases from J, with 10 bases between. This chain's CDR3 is CASSPLEIGEQYF. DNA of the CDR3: TGTGCCAGCTCACCACTAGAAATAGGCGAGCAGTACTTC.

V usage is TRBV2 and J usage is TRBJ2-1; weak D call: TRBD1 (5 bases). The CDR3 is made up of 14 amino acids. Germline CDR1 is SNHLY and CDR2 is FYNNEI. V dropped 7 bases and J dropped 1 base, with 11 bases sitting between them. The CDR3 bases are TGTGCCAGCATGGGCAGGGCTTCCTACAATGAGCAGTTCTTC. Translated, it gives CASMGRASYNEQFF. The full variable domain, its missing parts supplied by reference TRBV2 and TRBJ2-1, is EPEVTQTPSHQVTQMGQEVILRCVPISNHLYFYWYRQILGQKVEFLVSFYNNEISEKSEIFDDQFSVERPDGSNFTLKIRSTKLEDSAMYFCASMGRASYNEQFFGPGTRLTVL.

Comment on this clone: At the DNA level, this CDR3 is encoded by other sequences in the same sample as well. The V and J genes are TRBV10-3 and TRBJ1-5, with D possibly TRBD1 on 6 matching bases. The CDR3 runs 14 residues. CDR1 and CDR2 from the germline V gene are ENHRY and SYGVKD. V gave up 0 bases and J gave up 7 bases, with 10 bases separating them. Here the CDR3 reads CAISESGGGQPQHF. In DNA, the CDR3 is TGTGCCATCAGTGAGTCGGGAGGGGGGCAGCCCCAGCATTTT.

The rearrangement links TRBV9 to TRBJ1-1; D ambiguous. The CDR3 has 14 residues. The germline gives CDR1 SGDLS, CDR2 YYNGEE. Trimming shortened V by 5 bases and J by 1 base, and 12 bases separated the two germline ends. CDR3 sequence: CASSSGLENTEAFF. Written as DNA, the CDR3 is TGTGCCAGCAGTTCTGGGCTGGAGAACACTGAAGCTTTCTTT.

The CDR3 is CASRFGQDLLTTNEKLFF. CDR3 bases: TGCGCCAGCAGGTTCGGACAGGACCTTCTTACAACTAATGAAAAACTGTTTTTT. The chain employs TRBV5-1 and TRBJ1-4, with TRBD1 identical over 7 bases. The J segment lost 0 bases and the V segment lost 5 bases, leaving 13 bases of the junction unmatched. The CDR3 has 18 residues. The germline V gene has CDR1 SGHRS and CDR2 YFSETQ. Full variable domain (remainder filled in from reference TRBV5-1 and TRBJ1-4): KAGVTQTPRYLIKTRGQQVTLSCSPISGHRSVSWYQQTPGQGLQFLFEYFSETQRNKGNFPGRFSGRQFSNSRSEMNVSTLELGDSALYLCASRFGQDLLTTNEKLFFGSGTQLSVL.

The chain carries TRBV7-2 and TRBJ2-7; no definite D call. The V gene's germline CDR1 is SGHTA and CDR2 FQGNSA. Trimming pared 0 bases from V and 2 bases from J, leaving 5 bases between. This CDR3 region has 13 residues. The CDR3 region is CASSLASPYEQYF. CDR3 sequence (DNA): TGTGCCAGCAGCTTAGCTAGTCCCTACGAGCAGTACTTC.

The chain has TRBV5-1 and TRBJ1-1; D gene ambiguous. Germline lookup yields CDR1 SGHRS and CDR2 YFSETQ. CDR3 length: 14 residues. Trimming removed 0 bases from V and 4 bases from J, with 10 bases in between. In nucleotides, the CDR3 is TGCGCCAGCAGCTTGGACAGACATAGCACTGAAGCTTTCTTT. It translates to CASSLDRHSTEAFF.